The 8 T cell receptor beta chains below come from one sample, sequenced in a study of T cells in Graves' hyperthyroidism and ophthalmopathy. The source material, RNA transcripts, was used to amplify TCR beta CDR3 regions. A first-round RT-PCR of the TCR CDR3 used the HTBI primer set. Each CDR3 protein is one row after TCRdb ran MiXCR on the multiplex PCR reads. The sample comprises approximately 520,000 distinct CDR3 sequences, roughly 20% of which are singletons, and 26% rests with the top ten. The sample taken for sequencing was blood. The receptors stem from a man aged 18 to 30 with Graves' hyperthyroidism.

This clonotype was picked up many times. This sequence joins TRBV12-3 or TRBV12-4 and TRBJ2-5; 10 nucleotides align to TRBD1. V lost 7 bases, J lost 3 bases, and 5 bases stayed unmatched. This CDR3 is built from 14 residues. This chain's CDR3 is CASIEGQGKETQYF. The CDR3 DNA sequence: TGTGCCAGCATCGAGGGACAGGGGAAAGAGACCCAGTACTTC.

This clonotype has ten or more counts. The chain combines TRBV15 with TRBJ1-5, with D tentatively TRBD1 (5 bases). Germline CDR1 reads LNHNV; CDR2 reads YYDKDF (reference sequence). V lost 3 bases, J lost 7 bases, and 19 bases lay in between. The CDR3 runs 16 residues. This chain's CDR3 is CATSREIQGSGQPQHF. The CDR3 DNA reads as TGTGCCACCAGCAGGGAGATCCAGGGTTCGGGGCAGCCCCAGCATTTT.

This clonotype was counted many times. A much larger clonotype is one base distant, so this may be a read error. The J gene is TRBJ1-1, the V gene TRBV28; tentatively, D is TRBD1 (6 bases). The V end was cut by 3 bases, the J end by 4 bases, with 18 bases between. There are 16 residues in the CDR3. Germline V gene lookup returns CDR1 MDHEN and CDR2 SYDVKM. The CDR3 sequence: CASSLRDTPALTEAFF. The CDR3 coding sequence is TGTGCCAGCAGTTTGAGGGACACTCCGGCGCTCACTGAAGCTTTCTTT. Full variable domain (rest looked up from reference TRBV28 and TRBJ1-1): DVKVTQSSRYLVKRTGEKVFLECVQDMDHENMFWYRQDPGLGLRLIYFSYDVKMKEKGDIPEGYSVSREKKERFSLILESASTNQTSMYLCASSLRDTPALTEAFFGQGTRLTVV.

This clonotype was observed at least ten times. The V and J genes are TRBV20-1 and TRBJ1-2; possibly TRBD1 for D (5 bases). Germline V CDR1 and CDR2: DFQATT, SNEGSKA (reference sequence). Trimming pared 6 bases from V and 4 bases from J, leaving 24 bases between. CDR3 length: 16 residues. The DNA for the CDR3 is TGCAGTGCCAATGCAGGGCAGGCCAACCCCCCCTATGGCTACACCTTC. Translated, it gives CSANAGQANPPYGYTF.

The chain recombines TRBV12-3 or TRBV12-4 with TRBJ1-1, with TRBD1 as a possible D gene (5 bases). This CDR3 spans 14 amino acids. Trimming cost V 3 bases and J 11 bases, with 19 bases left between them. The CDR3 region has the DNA TGTGCCAGCAGTTTTAGGGACGGCCCTGTTTGGGCTTTCTTT. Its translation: CASSFRDGPVWAFF.

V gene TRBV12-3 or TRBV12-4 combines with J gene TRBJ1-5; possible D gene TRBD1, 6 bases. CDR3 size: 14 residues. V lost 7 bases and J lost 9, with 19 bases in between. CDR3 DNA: TGTGCCAGCACCTCGAAGGACAGATTTGGGCCCCAGCATTTT. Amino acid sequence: CASTSKDRFGPQHF.

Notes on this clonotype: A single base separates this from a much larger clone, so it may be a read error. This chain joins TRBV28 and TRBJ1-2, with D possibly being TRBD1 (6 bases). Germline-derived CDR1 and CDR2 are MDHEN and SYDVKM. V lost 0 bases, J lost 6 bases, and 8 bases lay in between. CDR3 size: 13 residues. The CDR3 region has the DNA TGTGCCAGCAGTTTATGGGGGGCGGATGGCTACACCTTC. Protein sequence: CASSLWGADGYTF.

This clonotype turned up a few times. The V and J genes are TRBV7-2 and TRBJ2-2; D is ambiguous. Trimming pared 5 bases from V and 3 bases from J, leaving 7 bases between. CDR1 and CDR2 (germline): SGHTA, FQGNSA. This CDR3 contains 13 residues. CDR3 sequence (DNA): TGTGCCAGCAGCCACCAGCACACCGGGGAGCTGTTTTTT. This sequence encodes CASSHQHTGELFF.